A selection of T cell receptor beta chains follows, all from one sample in a study of CD8 T cells in Susac syndrome. In TCRdb, the immunoSEQ multiplex PCR reads were re-called with MiXCR into one record per CDR3 protein. The sample shows around 170,000 distinct CDR3 sequences, about 95% of them seen only once. The sequencing input was CD8+ T cells from PBMCs. The receptors here all came from a human donor with Susac syndrome. Each CDR3 is given with its conserved first and last residue. A D gene is named only where the DNA matches it firmly. Clone size, where shown, is once, few, many, or a class for clones that have expanded.

cdr3_nt: TGTGCCAGCAGTTTCTCCTTGAATGAGCGGGAGGGCCGGGACAATGAGCAGTTCTTC
cdr3_aa: CASSFSLNEREGRDNEQFF
clone_size: NA
d_call: TRBD2
j_call: TRBJ2-1
cdr3_length: 19
v_call: TRBV28

cdr3_nt: TGTGCCAGCAAGATGACGGGCAGCACAGATACGCAGTATTTT
cdr3_aa: CASKMTGSTDTQYF
clone_size: NA
d_call: NA
j_call: TRBJ2-3
cdr3_length: 14
v_call: TRBV6-5

cdr3_nt: TGTGCCAGTAGTTACAGGGGGCTCACTGAAGCTTTCTTT
cdr3_aa: CASSYRGLTEAFF
clone_size: NA
d_call: TRBD1
j_call: TRBJ1-1
cdr3_length: 13
v_call: TRBV19

cdr3_nt: TGCAGTTGCCCCGGGACAGCCGGCGAGACCCAGTACTTC
cdr3_aa: CSCPGTAGETQYF
clone_size: NA
d_call: TRBD1
j_call: TRBJ2-5
cdr3_length: 13
v_call: TRBV20-1

cdr3_nt: TGTGCCAGCAGTTCGGGACAGAATATTAGACCCCAGCATTTT
cdr3_aa: CASSSGQNIRPQHF
clone_size: NA
d_call: TRBD1
j_call: TRBJ1-5
cdr3_length: 14
v_call: TRBV12-3/TRBV12-4

cdr3_nt: TGTGCCAGCAGCTTTGGACTCACAGCCGCCGATGAGCAGTTCTTC
cdr3_aa: CASSFGLTAADEQFF
clone_size: few
d_call: NA
j_call: TRBJ2-1
cdr3_length: 15
v_call: TRBV7-9

cdr3_nt: TGTGCCAGCAGCTTAAGTCTTGGGGGAGGGCCCCCTAATGAGCAGTTCTTC
cdr3_aa: CASSLSLGGGPPNEQFF
clone_size: NA
d_call: TRBD2
j_call: TRBJ2-1
cdr3_length: 17
v_call: TRBV7-3

cdr3_nt: TGTGCCAGCAGTTACCATACGGCAGGGGGCGCGGAGACCCAGTACTTC
cdr3_aa: CASSYHTAGGAETQYF
clone_size: NA
d_call: TRBD1
j_call: TRBJ2-5
cdr3_length: 16
v_call: TRBV6-2/TRBV6-3

cdr3_nt: TGTGCCAGCAGTTTAAGCTTGTACCAAGAGACCCAGTACTTC
cdr3_aa: CASSLSLYQETQYF
clone_size: NA
d_call: NA
j_call: TRBJ2-5
cdr3_length: 14
v_call: TRBV12-3/TRBV12-4

cdr3_nt: TGTGCCTTTCAGGACGGATCCAAAGCTAACTATGGCTACACCTTC
cdr3_aa: CAFQDGSKANYGYTF
clone_size: NA
d_call: NA
j_call: TRBJ1-2
cdr3_length: 15
v_call: TRBV30

cdr3_nt: TGTGCCAGCAGCTTAGTTCCATCGGGGGGGCGTCAAGAGACCCAGTACTTC
cdr3_aa: CASSLVPSGGRQETQYF
clone_size: NA
d_call: TRBD2
j_call: TRBJ2-5
cdr3_length: 17
v_call: TRBV7-3

cdr3_nt: TGCGCCAGCAGTCAATGTTTCTACAGGGTTGGTGGCTACACCTTC
cdr3_aa: CASSQCFYRVGGYTF
clone_size: NA
d_call: NA
j_call: TRBJ1-2
cdr3_length: 15
v_call: TRBV23-1

cdr3_nt: TGTGCCAGCAGCTTATTAGTGGGGGCCCAAGAGACCCAGTACTTC
cdr3_aa: CASSLLVGAQETQYF
clone_size: NA
d_call: NA
j_call: TRBJ2-5
cdr3_length: 15
v_call: TRBV9

cdr3_nt: TGCGCCAGCAGCACGACAGGGGGGGCCAACGTCCTGACTTTC
cdr3_aa: CASSTTGGANVLTF
clone_size: NA
d_call: TRBD1
j_call: TRBJ2-6
cdr3_length: 14
v_call: TRBV5-1

cdr3_nt: TGTGCCAGCAGCCCCGGACAGCCTCCAGAAGCTTTCTTT
cdr3_aa: CASSPGQPPEAFF
clone_size: NA
d_call: NA
j_call: TRBJ1-1
cdr3_length: 13
v_call: TRBV7-2

cdr3_nt: TGTGCCAGCAGCGTAGGACAGGGGGGTAACTATGGCTACACCTTC
cdr3_aa: CASSVGQGGNYGYTF
clone_size: NA
d_call: TRBD1
j_call: TRBJ1-2
cdr3_length: 15
v_call: TRBV9

cdr3_nt: TGTGCCAGCAGCCCGGCAAGCGGGGGAGCTTACAATGAGCAGTTCTTC
cdr3_aa: CASSPASGGAYNEQFF
clone_size: NA
d_call: TRBD2
j_call: TRBJ2-1
cdr3_length: 16
v_call: TRBV7-9

cdr3_nt: TGCGCCAGCAGCGATTCCGGGACTAGCGGCACCGGGGAGCTGTTTTTT
cdr3_aa: CASSDSGTSGTGELFF
clone_size: NA
d_call: TRBD2
j_call: TRBJ2-2
cdr3_length: 16
v_call: TRBV4-1

cdr3_nt: TGTGCCAGCTCACCACCTTGGGGTAACTACCCTAATGAGCAGTTCTTC
cdr3_aa: CASSPPWGNYPNEQFF
clone_size: once
d_call: NA
j_call: TRBJ2-1
cdr3_length: 16
v_call: TRBV18

cdr3_nt: TGTGCCAGCAGCCCCATAAGGGGGGCGGTCACCGGGGAGCTGTTTTTT
cdr3_aa: CASSPIRGAVTGELFF
clone_size: NA
d_call: NA
j_call: TRBJ2-2
cdr3_length: 16
v_call: TRBV11-2

cdr3_nt: TGCAGTGCTAGCTGGTTGAGGGGGGGGATTCGGACAGGGGCTGACGAGCAGTACTTC
cdr3_aa: CSASWLRGGIRTGADEQYF
clone_size: NA
d_call: TRBD1
j_call: TRBJ2-7
cdr3_length: 19
v_call: TRBV20-1

cdr3_nt: TGTGCCTGGGGGGGACAGGGGCCGTACGAGCAGTACTTC
cdr3_aa: CAWGGQGPYEQYF
clone_size: NA
d_call: TRBD1
j_call: TRBJ2-7
cdr3_length: 13
v_call: TRBV30

cdr3_nt: TGCGCCAGCAGCCAGTATCTGGGGTCTGGAAACACCATATATTTT
cdr3_aa: CASSQYLGSGNTIYF
clone_size: NA
d_call: NA
j_call: TRBJ1-3
cdr3_length: 15
v_call: TRBV4-1

cdr3_nt: TGTGCCAGCAGCATTCCAAACATAGCCAAAAACATTCAGTACTTC
cdr3_aa: CASSIPNIAKNIQYF
clone_size: NA
d_call: NA
j_call: TRBJ2-4
cdr3_length: 15
v_call: TRBV28

cdr3_nt: TGCGCCAGCAGCTTGTCCCGTACGAAAGAGACCCAGTACTTC
cdr3_aa: CASSLSRTKETQYF
clone_size: NA
d_call: NA
j_call: TRBJ2-5
cdr3_length: 14
v_call: TRBV5-1

cdr3_nt: TGTGCCAGCAGCACCCGACAGGCGTACCTCTCCTACAATGAGCAGTTCTTC
cdr3_aa: CASSTRQAYLSYNEQFF
clone_size: NA
d_call: NA
j_call: TRBJ2-1
cdr3_length: 17
v_call: TRBV13

cdr3_nt: TGCAGTGCTACCGAGAGTCCAACGGACGAGTGGAATGAGCAGTTCTTC
cdr3_aa: CSATESPTDEWNEQFF
clone_size: NA
d_call: NA
j_call: TRBJ2-1
cdr3_length: 16
v_call: TRBV20-1

cdr3_nt: TGTGCCAGCAGCCAGACAGGGGATCTTGGCTACACCTTC
cdr3_aa: CASSQTGDLGYTF
clone_size: NA
d_call: TRBD1
j_call: TRBJ1-2
cdr3_length: 13
v_call: TRBV12-3/TRBV12-4

cdr3_nt: TGCAGCGCCAGGACTAGCGGGGGTTCCCCCTACAATGAGCAGTTCTTC
cdr3_aa: CSARTSGGSPYNEQFF
clone_size: NA
d_call: TRBD2
j_call: TRBJ2-1
cdr3_length: 16
v_call: TRBV29-1

cdr3_nt: TGTGCCAGCAGTTTAGTGTTGGGTTCCAGGGAGCAGTACTTC
cdr3_aa: CASSLVLGSREQYF
clone_size: NA
d_call: NA
j_call: TRBJ2-7
cdr3_length: 14
v_call: TRBV27

cdr3_nt: TGTGCCAGTAGTCCCTATAGCGGATCCTACAATGAGCAGTTCTTC
cdr3_aa: CASSPYSGSYNEQFF
clone_size: NA
d_call: NA
j_call: TRBJ2-1
cdr3_length: 15
v_call: TRBV19

cdr3_nt: TGTGCCAGCAGTTACTCGCCTCCCGGGACTAGCGGCACCGGGGAGCTGTTTTTT
cdr3_aa: CASSYSPPGTSGTGELFF
clone_size: NA
d_call: TRBD2
j_call: TRBJ2-2
cdr3_length: 18
v_call: TRBV6-5

cdr3_nt: TGCAGCGGGAGTGAAATTGAAGCTTTCTTT
cdr3_aa: CSGSEIEAFF
clone_size: NA
d_call: NA
j_call: TRBJ1-1
cdr3_length: 10
v_call: TRBV29-1

cdr3_nt: TGCGCCAGCAGCCACGGATATGGGAATGAGCAGTTCTTC
cdr3_aa: CASSHGYGNEQFF
clone_size: NA
d_call: NA
j_call: TRBJ2-1
cdr3_length: 13
v_call: TRBV4-1

cdr3_nt: TGTGCCAGCAGTTACTCGACTAGGGATGGCTACACCTTC
cdr3_aa: CASSYSTRDGYTF
clone_size: NA
d_call: NA
j_call: TRBJ1-2
cdr3_length: 13
v_call: TRBV6-5

cdr3_nt: TGTGCCAGTAGTATAGGTGCTGGTCGTCCCGGGGAGCTGTTTTTT
cdr3_aa: CASSIGAGRPGELFF
clone_size: NA
d_call: NA
j_call: TRBJ2-2
cdr3_length: 15
v_call: TRBV19

cdr3_nt: TGCAGTGCTAGTTTCTTCCGCGGGGACTACGAGCAGTACTTC
cdr3_aa: CSASFFRGDYEQYF
clone_size: NA
d_call: NA
j_call: TRBJ2-7
cdr3_length: 14
v_call: TRBV20-1

cdr3_nt: TGTGCCAGCAGTCACTCGGGACAGTATACAGATACGCAGTATTTT
cdr3_aa: CASSHSGQYTDTQYF
clone_size: few
d_call: TRBD1
j_call: TRBJ2-3
cdr3_length: 15
v_call: TRBV2

cdr3_nt: TGCAGTGCTAGAGTACTGAGAACTAGCGGGAACAATGAGCAGTTCTTC
cdr3_aa: CSARVLRTSGNNEQFF
clone_size: once
d_call: TRBD2
j_call: TRBJ2-1
cdr3_length: 16
v_call: TRBV20-1

cdr3_nt: TGTGCCAGCAGCCCCTCTAGTAGCAATCAGCCCCAGCATTTT
cdr3_aa: CASSPSSSNQPQHF
clone_size: NA
d_call: NA
j_call: TRBJ1-5
cdr3_length: 14
v_call: TRBV7-9

cdr3_nt: TGCAGTGCCACGACTAGCGGGGGGACGGATACGCAGTATTTT
cdr3_aa: CSATTSGGTDTQYF
clone_size: NA
d_call: TRBD2
j_call: TRBJ2-3
cdr3_length: 14
v_call: TRBV20-1

cdr3_nt: TGCAGTGCGGGACGGGTGGGTTCACCCCTCCACTTT
cdr3_aa: CSAGRVGSPLHF
clone_size: NA
d_call: NA
j_call: TRBJ1-6
cdr3_length: 12
v_call: TRBV20-1

cdr3_nt: TGCAGCGTTGTTCGTAGCGGCATAGATACGCAGTATTTT
cdr3_aa: CSVVRSGIDTQYF
clone_size: NA
d_call: NA
j_call: TRBJ2-3
cdr3_length: 13
v_call: TRBV29-1

cdr3_nt: TGCAGTGCCCAAGAAACAGGGACGGAGACCCAGTACTTC
cdr3_aa: CSAQETGTETQYF
clone_size: once
d_call: NA
j_call: TRBJ2-5
cdr3_length: 13
v_call: TRBV20-1